This TCR beta chain was observed in a study of CD8 T cells in Susac syndrome. The T cells that were sequenced for TCR beta were CD8+ and CD4+ cells from blood. In contrast to the negatively isolated CD8+ and CD4+ T cells, TEMRA cells were FACS-enriched. This clonotype was counted once. The antigen is unknown. cDNA came from around 0.5 to 1 ug RNA primed by random hexamers. Amplification of TCR beta CDR3 by immunoSEQ multiplex PCR spanned 54 Vbeta and 13 Jbeta. One entry per CDR3 protein, called by TCRdb with MiXCR from the immunoSEQ multiplex PCR reads. This sample yields about 200,000 distinct CDR3 sequences, of which roughly 94% are seen a single time; approximately 0.094% belongs to the top ten. General study findings and limits: Acknowledgment was made by the study that its TCR sequencing and HLA analysis involved a relatively small number of individuals.

The J segment lost 5 bases and the V segment lost 4 bases, leaving 9 bases of the junction unmatched. CDR1 is KGHDR and CDR2 is SFDVKD in the germline V gene. The CDR3 consists of 16 residues. The chain combines TRBV24-1 with TRBJ2-2, with 7 bases lining up with TRBD1. This receptor was identified in a human donor in good health. Sequenced input: CD4+ T cells from PBMCs. CDR3 loop: CATSDDRAEETGELFF. CDR3 nucleotides: TGTGCCACCAGTGACGACAGGGCGGAAGAGACCGGGGAGCTGTTTTTT.